Here is one T cell receptor beta chain with its context. The method was immunoSEQ multiplex PCR; TCRdb's version includes in-frame clones alone and lacks a portion of them. The table has roughly 160,000 clones, around 88% seen once. This CDR3 has 14 residues. The V end was cut by 6 bases, the J end by 5 bases, with 16 bases between. CDR1 is MNHEY, CDR2 SMNVEV, per germline (reference sequence). This record comes from a study of control samples from healthy donors and cancer patients. This TCR derives from a woman aged 30 to 39 in good health. Sequenced sample: blood. The chain is built from TRBV27 and TRBJ1-1; the D gene is possibly TRBD1 (6 bases). The CDR3 sequence is CASRNAGTQTEAFF. The CDR3 DNA reads as TGTGCCAGCAGAAATGCCGGGACACAAACTGAAGCTTTCTTT.